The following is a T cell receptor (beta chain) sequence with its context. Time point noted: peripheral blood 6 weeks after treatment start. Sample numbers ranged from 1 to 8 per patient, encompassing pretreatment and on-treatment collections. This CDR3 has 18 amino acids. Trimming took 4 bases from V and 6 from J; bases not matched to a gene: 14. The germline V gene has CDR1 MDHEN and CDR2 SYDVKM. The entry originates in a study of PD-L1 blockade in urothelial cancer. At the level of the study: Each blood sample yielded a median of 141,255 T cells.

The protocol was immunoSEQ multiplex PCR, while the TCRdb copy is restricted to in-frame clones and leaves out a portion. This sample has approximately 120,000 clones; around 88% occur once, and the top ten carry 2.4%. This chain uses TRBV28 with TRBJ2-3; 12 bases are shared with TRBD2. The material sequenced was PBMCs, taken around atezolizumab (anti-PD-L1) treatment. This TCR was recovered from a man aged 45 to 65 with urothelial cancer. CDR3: CASSSPRPPSGRGDTQYF. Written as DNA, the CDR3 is TGTGCCAGCAGTTCCCCCCGCCCCCCTAGCGGGAGGGGTGATACGCAGTATTTT.